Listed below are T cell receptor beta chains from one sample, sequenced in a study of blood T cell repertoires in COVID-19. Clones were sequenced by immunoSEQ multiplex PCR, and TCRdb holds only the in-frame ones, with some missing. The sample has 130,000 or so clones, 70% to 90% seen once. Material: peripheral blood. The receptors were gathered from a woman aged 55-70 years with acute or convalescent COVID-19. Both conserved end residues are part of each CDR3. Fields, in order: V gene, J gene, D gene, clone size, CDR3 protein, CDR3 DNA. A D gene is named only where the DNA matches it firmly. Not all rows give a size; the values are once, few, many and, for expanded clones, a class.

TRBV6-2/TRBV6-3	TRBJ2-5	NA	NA	CASSPLTREGETQYF	TGTGCCAGCAGTCCCCTTACTAGGGAAGGAGAGACCCAGTACTTC
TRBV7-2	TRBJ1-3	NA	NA	CASSAAGLSGNTIYF	TGTGCCAGCAGCGCCGCGGGGCTCTCTGGAAACACCATATATTTT
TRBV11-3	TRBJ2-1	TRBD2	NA	CASTGRESSYNEQFF	TGTGCCAGCACAGGGCGGGAGAGCTCCTACAATGAGCAGTTCTTC
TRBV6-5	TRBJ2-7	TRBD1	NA	CASRRGTGVYEQYF	TGTGCCAGCAGGCGCGGGACAGGGGTCTACGAGCAGTACTTC
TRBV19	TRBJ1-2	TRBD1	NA	CASVGRDSNYGYTF	TGTGCCAGTGTGGGCAGGGACAGTAACTATGGCTACACCTTC
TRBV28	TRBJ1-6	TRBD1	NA	CASRLGGQLNSPLHF	TGTGCCAGCAGATTAGGGGGACAGCTAAATTCACCCCTCCACTTT
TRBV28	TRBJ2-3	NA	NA	CASSFPHTDTQYF	TGTGCCAGCAGTTTCCCCCACACAGATACGCAGTATTTT
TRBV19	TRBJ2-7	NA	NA	CASSIARGQSSYEQYF	TGTGCCAGTAGTATAGCGCGGGGGCAGAGCTCCTACGAGCAGTACTTC
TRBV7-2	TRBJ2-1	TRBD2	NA	CASSRGSGGGEQFF	TGTGCCAGCAGTAGGGGTAGCGGGGGAGGTGAGCAGTTCTTC
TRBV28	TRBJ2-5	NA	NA	CASALGGRETQYF	TGTGCCAGCGCCTTGGGGGGGCGGGAGACCCAGTACTTC
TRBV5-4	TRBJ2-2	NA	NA	CASSLDQRGSGELFF	TGTGCCAGCAGCTTGGATCAAAGGGGGTCAGGGGAGCTGTTTTTT
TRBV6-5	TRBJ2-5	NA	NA	CATWGPPRETQYF	TGTGCCACGTGGGGGCCTCCCAGAGAGACCCAGTACTTC
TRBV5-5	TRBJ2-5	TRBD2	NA	CASSLGSGGYQETQYF	TGTGCCAGCAGCTTAGGTAGCGGGGGGTACCAAGAGACCCAGTACTTC
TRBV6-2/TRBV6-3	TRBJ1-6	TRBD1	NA	CASSLGTGVGSPLHF	TGTGCCAGCAGCCTCGGGACAGGGGTTGGTTCACCCCTCCACTTT
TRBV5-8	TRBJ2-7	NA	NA	CASSLAPSGSYEQYF	TGTGCCAGCAGCTTGGCGCCCAGCGGATCCTACGAGCAGTACTTC
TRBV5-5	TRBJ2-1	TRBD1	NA	CASSLVSDRVRYYNEQFF	TGTGCCAGCAGCTTGGTGTCGGACAGGGTCCGGTACTACAATGAGCAGTTCTTC
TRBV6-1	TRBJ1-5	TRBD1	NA	CASSGHVGQLYQPQHF	TGTGCCAGCAGTGGCCACGTGGGACAGCTTTATCAGCCCCAGCATTTT
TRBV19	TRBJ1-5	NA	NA	CASSIRRGEGNQPQHF	TGTGCCAGTAGTATTAGGAGGGGCGAGGGCAATCAGCCCCAGCATTTT
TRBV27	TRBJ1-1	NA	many	CASNRQGPNTEAFF	TGTGCCAGCAATCGGCAGGGGCCGAACACTGAAGCTTTCTTT
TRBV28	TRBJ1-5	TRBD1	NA	CASPGTGVSDQPQHF	TGTGCCAGCCCCGGGACAGGGGTTTCGGATCAGCCCCAGCATTTT